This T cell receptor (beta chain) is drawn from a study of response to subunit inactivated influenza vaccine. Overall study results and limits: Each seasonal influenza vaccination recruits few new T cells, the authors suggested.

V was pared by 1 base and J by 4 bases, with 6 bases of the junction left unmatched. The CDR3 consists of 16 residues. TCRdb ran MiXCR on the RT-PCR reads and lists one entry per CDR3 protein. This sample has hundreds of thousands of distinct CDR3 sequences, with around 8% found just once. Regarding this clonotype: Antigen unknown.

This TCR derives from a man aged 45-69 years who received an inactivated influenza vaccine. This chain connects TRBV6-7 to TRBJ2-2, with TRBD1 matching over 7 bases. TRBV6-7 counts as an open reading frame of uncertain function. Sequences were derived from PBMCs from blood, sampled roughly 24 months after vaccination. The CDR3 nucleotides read TGTGCCAGCAGTTACTACAGGGGAAGGTTCACCGGGGAGCTGTTTTTT. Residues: CASSYYRGRFTGELFF.